This is a list of T cell receptor beta chains from one sample in a study of identical twins. TCRdb reanalysed the 5' RACE reads using MiXCR and keeps one entry per CDR3 protein. The repertoire holds roughly 250,000 distinct CDR3 sequences, with approximately 8% as singletons. The same specimen was also included in a second study, on yellow fever vaccine responses in identical twins.

Sequencing was carried out using CD8+ T cells sorted from blood. Receptors were obtained from a woman aged 18-29 years in good health. Each CDR3 is given with its conserved first and last residue. D genes are given only for firm matches. Only part of the rows carry a size: once, few, many, or a class if the clone is expanded.

TRBD2	14	NA	TRBJ2-3	TRBV3-1	CASSQDGLADTQYF	TGTGCCAGCAGCCAAGACGGACTAGCAGATACGCAGTATTTT
TRBD1	15	few	TRBJ2-1	TRBV24-1	CATSDPGQGYNEQFF	TGTGCCACCAGTGACCCGGGACAGGGATACAATGAGCAGTTCTTC
TRBD1	15	many	TRBJ2-3	TRBV6-4	CASSDSEGAADTQYF	TGTGCCAGCAGTGACTCCGAGGGGGCAGCAGATACGCAGTATTTT
TRBD1	19	NA	TRBJ1-2	TRBV29-1	CSVAPTGTGREGLDYGYTF	TGCAGCGTTGCCCCAACCGGGACAGGGAGGGAAGGGCTAGACTATGGCTACACCTTC
NA	13	NA	TRBJ2-2	TRBV9	CASSPEDTGELFF	TGTGCCAGCAGCCCGGAGGACACCGGGGAGCTGTTTTTT
NA	16	NA	TRBJ2-5	TRBV27	CASSFSGEGIQETQYF	TGTGCCAGCAGTTTTAGCGGCGAAGGCATACAAGAGACCCAGTACTTC
TRBD1	17	few	TRBJ1-3	TRBV28	CASSLNPRDRSGNTIYF	TGTGCCAGCAGTTTAAATCCCCGGGACAGGTCTGGAAACACCATATATTTT
TRBD1	14	few	TRBJ2-1	TRBV6-1	CASSPGQGSNEQFF	TGTGCCAGCAGCCCGGGACAGGGGTCCAATGAGCAGTTCTTC
NA	15	few	TRBJ2-1	TRBV4-1	CASSLSKVSYNEQFF	TGCGCCAGCAGCCTGTCTAAGGTCTCCTACAATGAGCAGTTCTTC
NA	14	many	TRBJ1-2	TRBV5-6	CASSLISEVSGYTF	TGTGCCAGCAGCTTGATTTCCGAGGTCTCTGGCTACACCTTC
TRBD2	16	few	TRBJ2-3	TRBV2	CASNPGLAGSTDTQYF	TGTGCCAGCAACCCGGGACTAGCGGGTAGCACAGATACGCAGTATTTT
TRBD1	16	many	TRBJ2-6	TRBV5-6	CASSIGTGTGANVLTF	TGTGCCAGCAGCATCGGGACAGGGACCGGGGCCAACGTCCTGACTTTC
TRBD2	20	few	TRBJ2-1	TRBV4-2	CASSPWISGGALQGYNEQFF	TGTGCCAGCAGCCCGTGGATTAGCGGGGGGGCTCTTCAAGGGTACAATGAGCAGTTCTTC
NA	15	few	TRBJ2-5	TRBV20-1	CSASPRGNLRETQYF	TGCAGTGCCTCCCCTCGGGGGAATCTTCGAGAGACCCAGTACTTC
TRBD2	13	many	TRBJ2-4	TRBV29-1	CSVDPSGKNIQYF	TGCAGCGTTGATCCTAGCGGAAAAAACATTCAGTACTTC
NA	13	many	TRBJ1-1	TRBV10-3	CAIGGGKDTEAFF	TGTGCCATTGGGGGGGGTAAGGACACTGAAGCTTTCTTT
NA	14	NA	TRBJ1-4	TRBV7-9	CASSFWATNEKLFF	TGTGCCAGCAGCTTTTGGGCAACTAATGAAAAACTGTTTTTT
TRBD1	16	NA	TRBJ2-3	TRBV13	CASSLRQGYWSDTQYF	TGTGCCAGCAGCTTACGACAGGGGTATTGGTCGGATACGCAGTATTTT
TRBD1	18	many	TRBJ2-6	TRBV29-1	CSVVAPGQGPSGANVLTF	TGCAGCGTTGTGGCCCCGGGACAGGGTCCCTCTGGGGCCAACGTCCTGACTTTC
NA	13	many	TRBJ1-1	TRBV7-9	CASSPRTDTEAFF	TGTGCCAGCAGCCCCCGAACGGACACTGAAGCTTTCTTT
TRBD1	14	many	TRBJ1-2	TRBV28	CASRPTGGYYGYTF	TGTGCCAGCAGACCCACAGGGGGCTACTATGGCTACACCTTC
TRBD2	13	many	TRBJ2-7	TRBV29-1	CSVLAGSSYEQYF	TGCAGCGTTCTAGCGGGGAGCTCCTACGAGCAGTACTTC
NA	12	many	TRBJ2-1	TRBV27	CASRSSGHEQFF	TGTGCCAGCAGATCCTCGGGCCATGAGCAGTTCTTC
TRBD2	16	few	TRBJ2-5	TRBV7-6	CASSSHAGTSPETQYF	TGTGCCAGCAGCTCCCACGCCGGGACTAGCCCAGAGACCCAGTACTTC
NA	15	NA	TRBJ2-3	TRBV2	CASSEWTEITDTQYF	TGTGCCAGCAGTGAATGGACAGAGATCACAGATACGCAGTATTTT
NA	15	many	TRBJ1-4	TRBV24-1	CATSDSAGWGEKLFF	TGTGCCACCAGTGATTCGGCAGGGTGGGGAGAAAAACTGTTTTTT
TRBD1	16	many	TRBJ2-1	TRBV2	CASSLGQGAWSDEQFF	TGTGCCAGCAGCTTAGGCCAGGGGGCATGGTCGGATGAGCAGTTCTTC
TRBD1	15	many	TRBJ2-5	TRBV5-1	CASSRDRGRWETQYF	TGCGCCAGCTCCCGGGACAGGGGGCGCTGGGAGACCCAGTACTTC
TRBD2	15	few	TRBJ2-1	TRBV14	CASSQARGGGVEQFF	TGTGCCAGCAGCCAAGCGCGGGGGGGTGGGGTTGAGCAGTTCTTC
NA	15	few	TRBJ2-1	TRBV28	CASTTEGGVDNEQFF	TGTGCCAGCACCACTGAGGGGGGTGTCGACAATGAGCAGTTCTTC
TRBD2	16	once	TRBJ2-3	TRBV7-8	CASSLVTSGVGDTQYF	TGTGCCAGCAGCTTAGTGACTAGCGGGGTTGGGGATACGCAGTATTTT